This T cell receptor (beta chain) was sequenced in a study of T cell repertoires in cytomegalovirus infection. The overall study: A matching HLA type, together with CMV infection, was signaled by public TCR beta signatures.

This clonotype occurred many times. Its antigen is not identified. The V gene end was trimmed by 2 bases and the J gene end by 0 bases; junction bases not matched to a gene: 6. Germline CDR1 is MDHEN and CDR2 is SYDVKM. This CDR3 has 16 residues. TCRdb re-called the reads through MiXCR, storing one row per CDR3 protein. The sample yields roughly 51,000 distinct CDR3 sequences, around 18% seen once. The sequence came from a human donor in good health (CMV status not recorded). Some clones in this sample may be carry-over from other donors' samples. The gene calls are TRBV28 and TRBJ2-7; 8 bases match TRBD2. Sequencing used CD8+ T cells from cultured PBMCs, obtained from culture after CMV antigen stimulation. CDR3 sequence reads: CASSLGGGRYSYEQYF. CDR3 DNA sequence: TGTGCCAGCAGTTTAGGGGGCGGGAGGTACTCCTACGAGCAGTACTTC.